These 17 T cell receptor beta chains were all obtained from the same sample, sequenced in a study of blood T cells in healthy people across ages. A second PCR, run for about 6 to 11 cycles, used a sample-barcoded 5' primer plus a J-beta primer mix. TCRdb analysed the 5' RACE reads with MiXCR anew, one entry per CDR3 protein. The sample yields 540,000 or so distinct CDR3 sequences, more than 45% seen once. Material for sequencing was blood. The source of these receptors is a man at least 80 years old in good health.

The chain combines TRBV29-1 with TRBJ2-1, with 8 bases that match TRBD1. V trimming: 7 bases; J trimming: 8 bases; junction bases outside the gene matches: 10. CDR1 and CDR2 (germline): SQVTM, ANQGSEA. This CDR3 is built from 13 residues. DNA of the CDR3: TGCAGCGCTCCGTCGGACAGGGCGGATGAGCAGTTCTTC. Amino acids: CSAPSDRADEQFF.

This chain links TRBV7-2 with TRBJ2-5; 11 positions agree with TRBD1. The J segment lost 4 bases and the V segment lost 6 bases, leaving 4 bases of the junction unmatched. The CDR3 has 14 residues. Germline assignment: CDR1 SGHTA and CDR2 FQGNSA. This CDR3 reads CASRRTGGTETQYF. The CDR3 DNA reads TGTGCCAGCAGGCGGACAGGGGGCACAGAGACCCAGTACTTC.

The V gene is TRBV11-1, the J gene TRBJ2-4; 8 bases are a match to TRBD2. This CDR3 is built from 17 residues. Germline CDR1 SGHAT, CDR2 FQDESV (reference sequence). Trimming removed 4 bases from V and 13 bases from J; junction bases left unmatched: 21. Written as DNA, the CDR3 is TGTGCCAGCAGCTCCCCCCCCGGGGGGGCCGTTGGGCTTGAGCAGTACTTC. It encodes CASSSPPGGAVGLEQYF.

The rearrangement links TRBV18 to TRBJ2-3; TRBD2 matches 8 bases. This CDR3 region has 16 residues. The germline CDR1 and CDR2 sequences are KGHSH and LQKENI. The V segment lost 2 bases and the J segment 5 bases; nucleotides outside the gene matches: 9. This CDR3 is CASSPGAGEIGDTQYF. The CDR3 DNA is TGTGCCAGCTCACCAGGAGCGGGAGAGATTGGAGATACGCAGTATTTT.

The sample holds one count of this clonotype. The chain is built from TRBV6-2 or TRBV6-3 and TRBJ1-4; D is undetermined. The CDR3 is 15 residues long. V lost 6 bases, J lost 4 bases, and 15 bases lay in between. CDR1 is MNHEY, CDR2 SVGEGT, per germline. Here the CDR3 reads CASSPHGINNEKLFF. The CDR3, as DNA: TGTGCCAGCAGCCCCCATGGGATCAATAATGAAAAACTGTTTTTT.

Comments on this clonotype: Possible read error: a much larger clone is one base away. The chain carries TRBV6-6 and TRBJ2-4; D uncertain. The J call may be faulty, since TRBJ2-7 better matches the DNA end. The CDR3 is 12 amino acids. In germline, CDR1 is MNHNY, CDR2 SVGAGI (reference sequence). The CDR3 loop is CASSSRVNEQYF. CDR3 bases: TGTGCCAGCAGCTCCCGGGTCAACGAGCAGTACTTC.

This clonotype has more than one count but fewer than ten. This chain connects TRBV10-3 to TRBJ2-3, with 8 bases identical to TRBD2. Germline-derived CDR1 and CDR2 are ENHRY and SYGVKD. V dropped 0 bases and J dropped 4; count of bases not matched to a gene: 3. The CDR3 totals 15 residues. As DNA, the CDR3 is TGTGCCATCAGTGAGTCGGGACTAGATCCAGATACGCAGTATTTT. Translated, it gives CAISESGLDPDTQYF.

The V gene is TRBV3-1, the J gene TRBJ1-3, with D perhaps TRBD1 (5 bases). Germline CDR1 reads LGHDT; CDR2 reads YNNKEL (reference sequence). This CDR3 comprises 14 residues. Trimming took off 4 bases at V and 9 bases at J, with 16 bases between the two ends. The CDR3: CASSPGTSGTTIYF. The CDR3 region has the DNA TGTGCCAGCAGCCCGGGGACGTCGGGTACCACCATATATTTT.

The V gene is TRBV6-5, the J gene TRBJ2-5; 9 positions agree with TRBD2. V shed 2 bases, J shed 11 bases, and the junction held 12 bases outside the gene matches. Germline loops: CDR1 MNHEY, CDR2 SVGAGI. This CDR3 is 15 amino acids long. The CDR3 region is CASSYRASGKYGQYF. As DNA, the CDR3 is TGTGCCAGCAGTTACCGGGCTAGCGGGAAGTATGGGCAGTACTTC.

This clonotype turned up a few times. A read error may produce the germline difference seen at one junction end. The chain is built from TRBV7-7 and TRBJ2-7; tentative D call: TRBD2 (5 bases). The CDR3 is made up of 13 amino acids. Germline V gene lookup returns CDR1 SSHAT and CDR2 FNYEAQ (reference sequence). CDR3: CASSLSEAVDQYF. The CDR3 nucleotides read TGTGCTAGCAGCTTGTCAGAAGCGGTGGACCAGTACTTC.

The chain uses TRBV7-2 and TRBJ1-1; maybe TRBD1 (6 bases). Germline assignment: CDR1 SGHTA and CDR2 FQGNSA. The CDR3 loop spans 16 amino acids. Between the trimmed V and J ends, which lost 5 bases and 8 bases, there was a span of 24 bases. The CDR3: CASSPIWGARGGEAFF. The CDR3 nucleotides are TGTGCCAGCAGCCCGATCTGGGGGGCGCGAGGTGGGGAAGCTTTCTTT. The whole variable domain, remainder taken from reference TRBV7-2 and TRBJ1-1, is GAGVSQSPSNKVTEKGKDVELRCDPISGHTALYWYRQSLGQGLEFLIYFQGNSAPDKSGLPSDRFSAERTGGSVSTLTIQRTQQEDSAVYLCASSPIWGARGGEAFFGQGTRLTVV.

The chain employs TRBV10-3 and TRBJ1-2, with D perhaps matching TRBD1 (5 bases). V lost 6 bases and J lost 0, with 11 bases in between. The CDR3 totals 14 residues. Germline loops: CDR1 ENHRY, CDR2 SYGVKD. The CDR3 is CAIRRDGSNYGYTF. The CDR3 DNA reads TGTGCCATCAGGAGGGACGGCTCTAACTATGGCTACACCTTC.

The chain recombines TRBV7-2 with TRBJ2-3; TRBD2 agrees at 8 bases. The V gene end was trimmed by 5 bases and the J gene end by 4 bases; junction bases not matched to a gene: 8. The CDR3 has 15 amino acids. The germline CDR1 and CDR2 sequences are SGHTA and FQGNSA. For the CDR3, the DNA is TGTGCCAGCAGCGCTGGGGCGGGGGGTGCAGATACGCAGTATTTT. It encodes CASSAGAGGADTQYF. Full variable domain (outside the CDR3, taken from reference TRBV7-2 and TRBJ2-3): GAGVSQSPSNKVTEKGKDVELRCDPISGHTALYWYRQSLGQGLEFLIYFQGNSAPDKSGLPSDRFSAERTGGSVSTLTIQRTQQEDSAVYLCASSAGAGGADTQYFGPGTRLTVL.

This chain connects TRBV29-1 to TRBJ1-2; D may be TRBD1 (6 bases). Germline V CDR1 and CDR2: SQVTM, ANQGSEA. This CDR3 contains 14 residues. The germline V and J ends were trimmed by 5 bases and 1 base, with 14 bases remaining between them. In DNA, the CDR3 is TGCAGCGTTTCTCTGGGGGGGCTTAACTATGGCTACACCTTC. It encodes CSVSLGGLNYGYTF.

The V call is TRBV3-1, the J call TRBJ1-6; unclear D gene. Germline CDR1 and CDR2: LGHDT and YNNKEL (reference sequence). V was clipped by 1 base and J by 9 bases, with 10 bases between them. The CDR3 is made up of 14 amino acids. The CDR3 sequence: CASSQVRAGSPLHF. DNA for the CDR3: TGTGCCAGCAGCCAAGTAAGAGCAGGTTCACCCCTCCACTTT.

The chain couples TRBV2 to TRBJ2-1; a possible D gene is TRBD2 (6 bases). Trimming took off 6 bases at V and 0 bases at J, with 12 bases between the two ends. The CDR3 spans 15 residues. Germline assignment: CDR1 SNHLY and CDR2 FYNNEI. The CDR3 DNA sequence: TGTGCCAGCAGGTTAGCGGATGGCTCCTACAATGAGCAGTTCTTC. Residues: CASRLADGSYNEQFF.

A few counts support this clonotype. V gene TRBV5-1 combines with J gene TRBJ2-1, with D perhaps TRBD2 (5 bases). Trimming took 4 bases from V and 0 from J, leaving 11 bases between them. Germline V gives CDR1 SGHRS, CDR2 YFSETQ. CDR3 size: 15 residues. CDR3 bases: TGCGCCAGCAGCGCGACTAACCCCTCCTACAATGAGCAGTTCTTC. It yields the protein CASSATNPSYNEQFF.